This paragraph reports one TCR beta chain. Its antigen specificity is not known. No base quality information exists; no much larger clone differs at one position. The cohort consisted of 650 to 850 healthy bone marrow donors. All cohort members were sampled while nominally healthy, although unrecorded immune exposures were likely present. The donor was CMV seropositive and was included in the group of some 290 seropositive cohort members. A peripheral blood sample was collected from each donor, and TCR beta sequencing was performed on peripheral blood mononuclear cells. Genomic DNA was extracted from the blood cell samples with the Qiagen DNeasy Blood Extraction Kit. The sample comes from a study of cytomegalovirus exposure and HLA in healthy donors (dated by TCRdb to about 2017). At the level of the whole study: An earlier analysis of several hundred of the donors reported 276 Gb of sequence data and around 100 million unique TCR beta sequences obtained from some 200 million T cells. All discovery cohort repertoires had been generated using a single sequencing platform. A later genetic analysis used genome-wide SNP genotypes for about 60% of the 666 donors, treating that subset as a discovery cohort. The study profiled the T cell repertoires of under 850 subjects by immunosequencing and related them to cytomegalovirus serostatus. An earlier analysis of around 640 of the donors used high-throughput TCR beta sequencing to judge whether each TCR beta V gene segment behaved as functional or pseudogenic. Rather than using new phenotypic data, the later analysis identified candidate immune exposures from TCR beta sequences and from how often those sequences occurred across donors. Both class I and class II loci were covered by HLA typing, at four-digit resolution. Among the approximately 430 genotyped donors, around 81% belonged to the genetic ancestry cluster associated with self-reported Caucasian donors. To study patterns of TCR occurrence, a later analysis re-analyzed previously published TCR beta repertoires from around 670 donors and added high-resolution HLA genotyping. Roughly 300 gigabases of sequencing data and tens of millions of unique TCR sequences were included in an early release covering several hundred HLA-typed donors. Alongside the repertoire data, information on donor age, sex, ethnicity and CMV serostatus was compiled. A separate validation cohort of over a hundred different subjects was used in addition to the roughly 640-subject first cohort. The number of typed donors differed by locus: 629-630 for A, B, C, DRB1 and DQB1; some 500 for DQA1; approximately 610 for DPA1; and some 470 for DPB1. The study aimed to test whether signatures of past pathogen exposure could be identified by cataloging public T cell receptors. Five DR-DQ haplotypes were handled as single units for association and clustering because linkage in the cohort was strong. Across around 400 genotyped donors of the cohort, an average of roughly 200,000 unique TCR beta nucleotide sequences per donor were sequenced, and 15% to 20% of those sequences were non-productive. To predict cytomegalovirus infection status, the study combined high-throughput TCR immunosequencing, statistical association of individual TCRs with disease status, and machine learning.

Study-level results and caveats: In an earlier analysis of approximately 590 of the donors, most TCR beta V segments appeared in productive rearrangements about 90% or about 30% of the time, broadly matching IMGT annotations. CMV serostatus was the only immune exposure information available for the cohort. HLA typing was unavailable for some donors at each locus, so association tests used only the typed subset. Correlated functional status among segregating V segments might reflect linkage disequilibrium, but an unknown experimental factor could not be ruled out. The earlier analysis of approximately 560 of the donors excluded 15 to 20 rarely observed V segments, including chromosome 9 orphons, because counts were too low. The classifier was reported to diagnose cytomegalovirus status with high specificity and sensitivity in both the original cohort and the validation cohort. Roughly uniform sequencing depth across donors was assumed in presence/absence analyses, although this assumption may not hold. According to the authors, the approach could potentially be generalized to other disease states and immunological phenotypes. According to a later analysis, parvovirus B19, influenza, CMV and Epstein-Barr virus appeared linked to several top co-occurrence clusters. The sequencing pipeline was judged likely to have produced a cluster of highly shared sequence variants as a technical artifact. A further reported finding was that TCR beta sequences accurately predicted the HLA-A and HLA-B alleles for most subjects in the first cohort. In this cohort, only TCR beta chains were sequenced, and detectable features were limited by the absence of alpha or paired-chain data. When HLA alleles, especially DR and DQ, strongly co-occurred, attributing TCR associations to individual alleles was difficult. According to a later analysis, TCR association rates differed among HLA loci, with DRB1 alleles showing the most associated TCRs and HLA-C alleles showing the fewest. In a later genetic analysis, fewer N-insertions in productive TCRs were reported among donors in an Asian-associated ancestry cluster than the roughly 700-donor mean. The study gave a list of more than 150 TCR beta chains associated with cytomegalovirus. An association between a missense DCLRE1C variant and V-gene and J-gene trimming of TCR beta chains was found in a later genetic analysis and replicated in an independent cohort. Some IMGT-functional V segments, including TRBV6-2 and TRBV6-3, could not be distinguished by the 87-base-pair reads and were therefore excluded. Most TCR sequences were observed very rarely across donors, whereas some public TCRs were present in many individuals. A few of the identified cytomegalovirus-associated TCR beta chains were confirmed in vitro to be specific for cytomegalovirus antigens. In a later analysis, most CMV-associated TCR beta chains were found to appear HLA-restricted, with HLA associations seemingly driven largely by CMV exposure. Specific HLA alleles were associated with more than 15,000 TCR beta sequences at a false discovery rate of 0.05 in a later analysis. In a later analysis, HLA-associated TCR beta chains were found to be more clonally expanded and to have lower generation probabilities than equally common non-associated chains.

The CDR3 goes from the cysteine to the phenylalanine over 17 residues. Of the read, only the CDR3 DNA is kept; its 51 bases are in frame from base 1. V loses 4 bases of germline sequence and J loses 1 base, and the interval between the two ends is 17 bases. The germline V gene gives CDR1 as SGHDT and CDR2 as YYEEEE. The library was produced with the immunoSEQ multiplex PCR assay. A mixture of 60 forward primers for TCR Vbeta segments and 13 reverse primers for TCR Jbeta segments was used in the multiplex PCR. A multiplex PCR assay on genomic DNA amplified the CDR3 region of rearranged TCR beta genes. Amplified TCR beta libraries were sequenced as 87-base-pair reads on the Illumina HiSeq System. The authors' analysis ran thus. Across the 600 to 700 repertoires, a later analysis counted roughly 77 million unique TCR beta chains, around 11 million of which were shared by at least two donors. Raw reads were error-corrected and collapsed into unique sequences with a nearest-neighbor algorithm that merged closely related sequences to remove PCR and sequencing errors. CDR3 sequences were aligned to IMGT reference sequences to assign V, D and J gene segments. Each retained sequence needed at least a six-nucleotide match to both a V gene segment and a J gene segment. Rearrangements were called productive when the CDR3 lacked stop codons and stayed in frame with V and J; all others were non-productive. CDR3 was defined according to IMGT convention as the region running from the second conserved V-encoded cysteine to the conserved J-encoded phenylalanine. The earlier analysis of some 550 of the donors excluded any sequence lacking an unambiguous match to a single V gene segment. In an earlier analysis of about 590 of the donors, a V segment was called functional when productive rearrangements were above 56.7%, and segregating when the standard deviation between donors exceeded 5%. A statistical classification framework was developed to diagnose cytomegalovirus status using the catalog of TCR beta chain sequences. In a later analysis, TCR nucleotide sequences were compared against IMGT/GENE-DB human TR gene sequences so that V and J genes could be assigned. Using the TCRdist pipeline, a later analysis assigned CDR3 sequences along with most-parsimonious VDJ recombination scenarios. In a later analysis, each TCR beta chain was defined by its CDR3 amino acid sequence together with its V-gene family, and reads without a unique V-gene family were excluded. As a way to deal with suspected cross-contamination and a sequencing artifact, a later analysis dropped 500 to 700 nucleotide sequences that were highly shared and had low generation probability. In a later analysis, a clonal expansion index for each public chain was calculated from normalized within-repertoire ranks of inferred template counts. In a later analysis, generation probabilities were computed with a VDJ recombination model fitted to out-of-frame rearrangements, and the resulting probabilities were checked against IGoR. In a later analysis, hypergeometric tests were used to score TCR-TCR, TCR-HLA and TCR-CMV co-occurrence, with a repertoire-size bias correction applied to TCR pairs. False discovery rates were estimated in a later analysis by permuting HLA or CMV assignments 20 times. In a later analysis, co-occurring TCRs were grouped using DBSCAN, and TCRdist sequence similarity was added for clustering within HLA-allele-positive subsets. Repertoires with fewer than 30,000 or more than 120,000 public chains, plus five repertoires with anomalous nucleotide sharing, were excluded from co-occurrence clustering. TCRdb holds this immuneACCESS table with in-frame rearrangements only. Some clones are missing; in checked studies, unresolved V genes explain under half, and the rest has no known cause. V and J calls plus clone size are reproduced from that table; the DNA served to infer D and trimming. This sample lists tens of thousands of clones; roughly 77% were detected once. The ten largest clones add up to under 30% of the sample.

The TCR sequence derives from a woman aged 40 to 50 in good health and CMV-seropositive. Sequenced: PBMCs. The sequence is built from TRBV5-6 and TRBJ2-2; the D segment could be TRBD1, given 6 matching bases. Here is the DNA: TGTGCCAGCAGCCTTCTTAGGCAGGGGAGGAACACCGGGGAGCTGTTTTTT. It specifies CASSLLRQGRNTGELFF.